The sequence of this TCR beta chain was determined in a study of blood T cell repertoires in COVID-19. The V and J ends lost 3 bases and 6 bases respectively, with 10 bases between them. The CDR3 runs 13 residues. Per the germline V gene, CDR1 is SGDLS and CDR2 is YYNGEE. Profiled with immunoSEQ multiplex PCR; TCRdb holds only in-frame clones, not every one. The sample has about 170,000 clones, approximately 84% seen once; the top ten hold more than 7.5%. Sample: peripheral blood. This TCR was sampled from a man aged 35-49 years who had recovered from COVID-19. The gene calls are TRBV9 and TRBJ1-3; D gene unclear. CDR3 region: CASSETFQNTIYF. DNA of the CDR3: TGTGCCAGCAGCGAGACATTCCAAAACACCATATATTTT. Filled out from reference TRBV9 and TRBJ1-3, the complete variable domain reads DSGVTQTPKHLITATGQRVTLRCSPRSGDLSVYWYQQSLDQGLQFLIQYYNGEERAKGNILERFSAQQFPDLHSELNLSSLELGDSALYFCASSETFQNTIYFGEGSWLTVV.